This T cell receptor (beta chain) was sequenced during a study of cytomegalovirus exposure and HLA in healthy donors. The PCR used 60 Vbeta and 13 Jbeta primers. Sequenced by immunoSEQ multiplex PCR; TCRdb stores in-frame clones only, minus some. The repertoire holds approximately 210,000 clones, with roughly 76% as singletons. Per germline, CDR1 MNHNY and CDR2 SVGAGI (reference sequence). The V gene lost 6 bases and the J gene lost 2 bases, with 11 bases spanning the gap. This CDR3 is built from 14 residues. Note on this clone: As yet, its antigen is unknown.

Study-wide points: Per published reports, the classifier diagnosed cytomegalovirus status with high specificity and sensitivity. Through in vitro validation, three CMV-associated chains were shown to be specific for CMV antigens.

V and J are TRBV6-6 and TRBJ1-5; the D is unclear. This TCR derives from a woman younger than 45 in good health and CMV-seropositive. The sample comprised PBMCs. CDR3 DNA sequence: TGTGCCAGCAGCCACGGGGAGGGCAATCAGCCCCAGCATTTT. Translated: CASSHGEGNQPQHF.